This T cell receptor beta chain is from a study of T cells in Graves' hyperthyroidism and ophthalmopathy. Broader study findings: In the blood, most expanded thyroid clonotypes above 0.001 appeared as well. Prediction of ophthalmopathy progression came a median roughly 7.1 months pre-onset.

A Clinical Activity Score of at least 3, a NOSPECS grade of at least 4 and a duration under 3 months were recorded in the ophthalmopathy patients. Orbital computed tomography, thyroid ultrasound, serum thyroxine and TRAb, and clinical symptoms together informed the diagnoses. TCR beta CDR3 sequences were amplified from RNA transcripts. Primed by the HTBI set, a first-round RT-PCR was run on the TCR CDR3. Each CDR3 protein is one row after TCRdb ran MiXCR on the multiplex PCR reads. The table shows fewer than 450,000 distinct CDR3 sequences, with 15% to 20% occurring only once. Regarding this clonotype: Its antigen is undetermined.

The length of the CDR3 is 15 residues. The V and J ends lost 7 bases and 4 bases respectively, with 19 bases between them. From germline, CDR1 is SEHNR and CDR2 FQNEAQ (reference sequence). The sequencing sample was made of blood. This sequence was found in a man between 18 and 29 years old with Graves' ophthalmopathy. This chain links TRBV7-9 with TRBJ2-5; possible D gene TRBD2, 6 bases. The CDR3 coding sequence is TGTGCCAGCAACGGCTATGTTATCGGGGGAGAGACCCAGTACTTC. Amino acids: CASNGYVIGGETQYF.